The 13 T cell receptor beta chains in this list originate from one sample, sequenced in a study of regulatory T cells in long-lasting Graves disease. Time point described: persistent/refractory GD, antithyroid drugs over 5 years with positive TRAb. Extracted PBMC RNA gave rise to the TCR library. Building the TCR beta libraries relied on iRepertoire HTBI primers, and CDR3 regions underwent Arm-PCR. One entry per CDR3 protein, called by TCRdb with MiXCR from the multiplex PCR reads. The sample holds about 310,000 distinct CDR3 sequences; 22% are singletons and the top ten take roughly 56%. This sample comprised peripheral blood mononuclear cells (PBMCs), obtained when the disease was refractory, from a patient treated with antithyroid drugs. These receptors were obtained from a female donor with Graves disease.

This clonotype was picked up a small number of times. The chain carries TRBV20-1 and TRBJ1-1; tentatively, D is TRBD1 (5 bases). Germline V CDR1 and CDR2: DFQATT, SNEGSKA (reference sequence). Trimming cost V 1 base and J 4 bases, with 13 bases left between them. The CDR3 runs to 14 residues. CDR3: CSARAPGSFTEAFF. The CDR3 DNA follows: TGCAGTGCTAGAGCCCCAGGGTCTTTCACTGAAGCTTTCTTT.

This clonotype was observed at least ten times. The chain has TRBV30 and TRBJ1-2; 7 bases fit TRBD1. This CDR3 has 15 residues. Germline trimming cut 5 bases from V and 5 bases from J; bases unmatched to any gene: 14. In germline, CDR1 is GTSNPN, CDR2 SVGIG (reference sequence). CDR3 nucleotides: TGTGCCTGGGTGCCGGACAGGTCGTCATCGTATGGCTACACCTTC. Translation gives CAWVPDRSSSYGYTF.

Many counts were recorded for this clonotype. J is TRBJ2-2 and V is TRBV2, with 10 bases identical to TRBD1. The CDR3 runs to 17 residues. Germline loops: CDR1 SNHLY, CDR2 FYNNEI. V shed 7 bases and J 3 bases; nucleotides not matched to a gene: 11. The CDR3 loop is CASNFPRTGGYTGELFF. CDR3 sequence (DNA): TGTGCCAGCAACTTTCCTAGGACAGGGGGATACACCGGGGAGCTGTTTTTT. Complete variable domain (other parts from reference TRBV2 and TRBJ2-2): EPEVTQTPSHQVTQMGQEVILRCVPISNHLYFYWYRQILGQKVEFLVSFYNNEISEKSEIFDDQFSVERPDGSNFTLKIRSTKLEDSAMYFCASNFPRTGGYTGELFFGEGSRLTVL.

This clonotype appeared many times. The chain uses TRBV6-1 and TRBJ1-5; possibly TRBD1 for D (6 bases). The CDR3 spans 15 residues. V was pared by 3 bases and J by 7 bases, with 16 bases between. Germline CDR1 reads MNHNS; CDR2 reads SASEGT. The CDR3 region has the DNA TGTGCCAGCAGTGACGGTTTGGGGGGCCAACAGCCCCAGCATTTT. Translating it yields CASSDGLGGQQPQHF.

A remark on this clonotype: A read error may be the cause here, since a much bigger clone is one base away. This chain uses TRBV29-1 with TRBJ1-1; D call uncertain. The CDR3 sequence is 12 residues long. Germline loops: CDR1 SQVTM, CDR2 ANQGSEA. Trimming stripped 2 bases from V and 7 bases from J, with 11 bases between. For the CDR3, the DNA is TGCAGCGTTGAAAATCTTGGAGATGAAGCTTTCTTT. It encodes CSVENLGDEAFF.

A few counts support this clonotype. V and J are TRBV19 and TRBJ2-5; 7 nucleotides agree with TRBD2. The CDR3 has 14 amino acids. Unmatched junction bases numbered 6, after V lost 6 bases and J lost 2 bases. Per the germline V gene, CDR1 is LNHDA and CDR2 is SQIVND (reference sequence). This CDR3 is CASRMGDYQETQYF. Here the CDR3 DNA reads TGTGCCAGTAGAATGGGGGACTATCAAGAGACCCAGTACTTC.

In its sample, this clonotype was seen many times. V and J are TRBV29-1 and TRBJ1-2, with TRBD1 matching 8 bases. Trimming took 6 bases from V and 8 from J; bases not matched to a gene: 5. The germline gives CDR1 SQVTM, CDR2 ANQGSEA. The CDR3 is 11 residues long. CDR3 sequence (DNA): TGCAGCGTCGGACAGGGTGGCGGCTACACCTTC. As protein: CSVGQGGGYTF.

Only a few counts were recorded for this clonotype. The gene calls are TRBV14 and TRBJ2-7; D remains unclear. V was clipped by 2 bases and J by 9 bases, with 14 bases between them. Germline lookup yields CDR1 SGHDN and CDR2 FVKESK. The CDR3 runs to 13 residues. The CDR3 sequence is CASSQLIRAMQYF. DNA of the CDR3: TGTGCCAGCAGCCAATTGATTCGCGCGATGCAGTACTTC.

This clonotype was counted at least ten times. The gene calls are TRBV7-2 and TRBJ1-1; D unresolved. Germline V CDR1 and CDR2: SGHTA, FQGNSA. The CDR3 is 13 amino acids. V lost 0 bases and J lost 7, with 9 bases in between. Here the CDR3 DNA reads TGTGCCAGCAGCTTAGCGGACCGACGTGAAGCTTTCTTT. This encodes CASSLADRREAFF.

V and J are TRBV7-8 and TRBJ2-1; weak D call: TRBD2 (5 bases). There are 14 residues in the CDR3. Germline CDR1 is SGHVS and CDR2 is FQNEAQ. V lost 5 bases to trimming and J lost 8 bases, with 16 bases between them. CDR3 sequence reads: CASSQTNTVYEQFF. CDR3 nucleotides: TGTGCCAGCAGCCAGACTAACACCGTCTATGAGCAGTTCTTC.

The J gene is TRBJ1-2, the V gene TRBV7-9, with D possibly matching TRBD1 (6 bases). The germline CDR1 and CDR2 sequences are SEHNR and FQNEAQ (reference sequence). The ends were cut back, 5 bases at V and 4 bases at J, with 17 bases in the middle. The CDR3 spans 15 residues. CDR3 protein: CASSRAGVTTYGYTF. The CDR3 DNA reads as TGTGCCAGCAGCCGTGCAGGGGTGACAACCTATGGCTACACCTTC.

This chain connects TRBV30 to TRBJ1-2; TRBD1 aligns across 7 bases. CDR1 is GTSNPN and CDR2 is SVGIG in the germline V gene (reference sequence). The CDR3 runs to 15 residues. V gave up 8 bases and J gave up 0 bases; unmatched junction bases: 12. This CDR3 is CASRDRPLTNYGYTF. CDR3 nucleotides: TGTGCCAGCCGGGACAGACCTCTGACTAACTATGGCTACACCTTC.

The table lists this clonotype with a few counts. One end of the junction is discordant with germline, which a read error may explain. The rearrangement links TRBV11-2 to TRBJ2-7; 9 bases line up with TRBD2. This CDR3 region has 14 residues. Per germline, CDR1 SGHAT and CDR2 FQNNGV. CDR3 in amino acids: CASSHLAGSYEQYF. The CDR3 region has the DNA TGCGCCAGCAGCCATCTAGCGGGATCCTACGAGCAGTACTTC. The complete variable domain, with remaining parts taken from reference TRBV11-2 and TRBJ2-7, reads EAGVAQSPRYKIIEKRQSVAFWCNPISGHATLYWYQQILGQGPKLLIQFQNNGVVDDSQLPKDRFSAERLKGVDSTLKIQPAKLEDSAVYLCASSHLAGSYEQYFGPGTRLTVT.